This TCR beta chain was recorded in a study of shared clonotypes between healthy human individuals. Study in general: Each donor had three CD4 naive, three CD4 memory, two CD8 naive and one CD8 memory plate.

V was pared by 5 bases and J by 7 bases, with 14 bases between. CDR1 and CDR2 from the germline V gene are SGHAT and FQNNGV. This CDR3 region has 13 residues. Clones were read by immunoSEQ multiplex PCR, and TCRdb kept only the in-frame ones, dropping some. The table lists roughly 700,000 clones, about 74% of them singletons, with 1.5% to 2% in the top ten. The sample comprised memory CD4+ T cells sorted from blood. Subset in this sample: CD45RA-negative fraction. This clonotype originated in a woman in her 30s in good health. The rearrangement uses TRBV11-2 and TRBJ1-2, with D perhaps TRBD1 (5 bases). In nucleotides, the CDR3 is TGTGCCAGCAGCCGAAGCAGGGTCGCTGGCTACACCTTC. Protein sequence: CASSRSRVAGYTF.